This passage covers 7 T cell receptor beta chains from one sample sequenced in a study of T cell repertoires in cytomegalovirus infection. For these TCRs, the target antigens are not known. TCRdb re-called the reads through MiXCR, storing one row per CDR3 protein. The sample holds around 540,000 distinct CDR3 sequences; more than 30% are singletons and the top ten take 17%. The sequencing used cultured PBMCs, collected from culture after CMV antigen stimulation. These receptor sequences come from a human donor in good health (CMV status not recorded). Some clones in this sample may be carry-over from other donors' samples.

The chain uses TRBV12-3 or TRBV12-4 and TRBJ1-4; possibly TRBD1 for D (6 bases). The V end lost 5 bases, the J end lost 0 bases, and 10 bases lay between the germline ends. This CDR3 has 15 residues. CDR3 coding DNA: TGTGCCAGCAGTACTACAGGGCCAACTAATGAAAAACTGTTTTTT. This encodes CASSTTGPTNEKLFF.

Only a few counts were recorded for this clonotype. The genes are TRBV7-3 and TRBJ2-1; the match to TRBD1 covers 8 bases. This CDR3 has 15 amino acids. Germline-derived CDR1 and CDR2 are SGHTA and FQGTGA. The V segment lost 5 bases and the J segment 6 bases; nucleotides outside the gene matches: 9. The CDR3 sequence: CASSPGQGRGNEQFF. The DNA for the CDR3 is TGTGCCAGCAGCCCAGGACAGGGTAGGGGCAATGAGCAGTTCTTC.

The V and J genes are TRBV24-1 and TRBJ2-2; D perhaps matches TRBD1 (6 bases). V lost 0 bases to trimming and J lost 2 bases, with 12 bases between them. Germline CDR1 is KGHDR and CDR2 is SFDVKD. The CDR3 runs 17 residues. CDR3: CATSDLLDSLNTGELFF. Written as DNA, the CDR3 is TGTGCCACCAGTGATTTGCTGGACAGCCTAAACACCGGGGAGCTGTTTTTT.

The chain uses TRBV5-4 and TRBJ1-2; D might be TRBD1 (6 bases). Trimming stripped 1 base from V and 5 bases from J, with 15 bases between. Germline CDR1 SGHNT, CDR2 YYREEE (reference sequence). The CDR3 is 15 residues long. CDR3 sequence: CASSLPGGAEYGYTF. The CDR3 coding sequence is TGTGCCAGCAGCTTGCCTGGGGGCGCAGAGTATGGCTACACCTTC.

The chain uses TRBV7-2 and TRBJ1-4; perhaps TRBD1 as D (5 bases). V shed 2 bases and J shed 5 bases, with 12 bases lying between them. The CDR3 runs 15 residues. Germline-derived CDR1 and CDR2 are SGHTA and FQGNSA. The CDR3 protein is CASSLNQGPNEKLFF. DNA of the CDR3: TGTGCCAGCAGCTTAAATCAGGGCCCAAATGAAAAACTGTTTTTT.

The V gene is TRBV6-2 or TRBV6-3, the J gene TRBJ2-7; 8 bases line up with TRBD1. This CDR3 is built from 13 residues. Trimming took 5 bases from V and 4 from J; bases not matched to a gene: 4. Germline V gives CDR1 MNHEY, CDR2 SVGEGT. CDR3 nucleotide sequence: TGTGCCAGCAGTCAACAGGGGGAGTACGAGCAGTACGTC. Its translation: CASSQQGEYEQYV.

This clonotype was seen ten or more times. The chain combines TRBV7-2 with TRBJ2-3; 8 nucleotides line up with TRBD2. The CDR3 has 16 residues. Germline V CDR1 and CDR2: SGHTA, FQGNSA. The ends lost 4 bases at V and 2 bases at J; junction bases unmatched: 8. The CDR3 here is CASSSRGTRVTDTQYF. The CDR3 DNA is TGTGCCAGCAGCTCAAGGGGGACTAGAGTCACAGATACGCAGTATTTT.